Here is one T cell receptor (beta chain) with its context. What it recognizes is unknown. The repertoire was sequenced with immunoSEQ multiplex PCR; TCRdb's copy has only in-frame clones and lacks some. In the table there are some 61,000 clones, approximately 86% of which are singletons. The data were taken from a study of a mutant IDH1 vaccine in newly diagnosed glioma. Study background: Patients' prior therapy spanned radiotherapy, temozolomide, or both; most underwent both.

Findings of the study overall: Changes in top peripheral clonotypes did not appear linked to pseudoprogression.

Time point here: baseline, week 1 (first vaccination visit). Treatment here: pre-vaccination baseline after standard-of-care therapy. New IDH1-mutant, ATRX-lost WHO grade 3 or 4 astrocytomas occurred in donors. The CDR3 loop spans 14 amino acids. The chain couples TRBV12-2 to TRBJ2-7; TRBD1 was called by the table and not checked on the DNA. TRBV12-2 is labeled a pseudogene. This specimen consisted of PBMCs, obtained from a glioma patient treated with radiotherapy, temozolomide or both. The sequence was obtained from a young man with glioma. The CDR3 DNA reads TGTGCAAGTACCGGGACAGGGCTCTCCTACGAGCAGTACTTC. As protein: CASTGTGLSYEQYF.